The TCR beta chain described here comes from a study of shared clonotypes between healthy human individuals. The CDR3 totals 16 residues. CDR1 and CDR2 (germline): MRHNA, SNTAGT. V gave up 7 bases and J gave up 5 bases, with 23 bases separating them. Measured with immunoSEQ multiplex PCR; TCRdb has only the in-frame clones, and not every one. In the table there are about 500,000 clones, approximately 80% of which are singletons. Sequences were obtained from PBMCs. This receptor was obtained from a woman between 40 and 50 years old in good health. Some clones in this sample may be carry-over from other donors' samples. V and J are TRBV6-4 and TRBJ2-5; D might be TRBD1 (7 bases). The CDR3 coding sequence is TGTGCCAGCAAACAAGGAGGGACAGCGAGGGAGGAGACCCAGTACTTC. Its protein is CASKQGGTAREETQYF.